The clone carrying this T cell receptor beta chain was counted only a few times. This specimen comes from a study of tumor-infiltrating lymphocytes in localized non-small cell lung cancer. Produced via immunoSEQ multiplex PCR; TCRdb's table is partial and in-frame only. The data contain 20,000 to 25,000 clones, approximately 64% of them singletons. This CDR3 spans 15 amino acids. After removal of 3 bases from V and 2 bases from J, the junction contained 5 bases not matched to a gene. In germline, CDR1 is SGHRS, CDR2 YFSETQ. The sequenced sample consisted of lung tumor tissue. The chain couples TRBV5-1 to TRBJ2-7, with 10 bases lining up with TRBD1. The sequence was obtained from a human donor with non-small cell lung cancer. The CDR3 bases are TGCGCCAGCAGCTCGGGACAGGGGCTTCCCTACGAGCAGTACTTC. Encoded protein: CASSSGQGLPYEQYF. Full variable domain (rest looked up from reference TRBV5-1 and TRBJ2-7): KAGVTQTPRYLIKTRGQQVTLSCSPISGHRSVSWYQQTPGQGLQFLFEYFSETQRNKGNFPGRFSGRQFSNSRSEMNVSTLELGDSALYLCASSSGQGLPYEQYFGPGTRLTVT.